The entry that follows covers one T cell receptor beta chain sequence. The antigen is not known. This entry belongs to a study of blood T cells in healthy people across ages. Study results and limitations: Fewer expanded clones and more diversity marked long-lived versus aged donors. TCR beta diversity tracked closely with naive T cell percentage.

The CDR3 totals 15 residues. Trimming removed 2 bases from V and 4 bases from J, with 12 bases in between. Germline lookup yields CDR1 LGHDT and CDR2 YNNKEL (reference sequence). Alongside a J-beta primer mix, a sample-barcoded 5' primer served in a second PCR lasting about 7 to 12 cycles. Tags on each cDNA molecule came from a template-switch adaptor with 12 random nucleotides. Each CDR3 protein is one row after TCRdb ran MiXCR on the 5' RACE reads. The sample contains 550,000 to 800,000 distinct CDR3 sequences, roughly 32% of which appear only once. Sequencing was performed on blood. The J gene is TRBJ2-4, the V gene TRBV3-1; D tentatively reads TRBD1 or TRBD2 (6 bases each). The receptor was isolated from a woman over 75 in good health. The CDR3 sequence: CASSQWGAGKNIQYF. CDR3 in DNA: TGTGCCAGCAGCCAATGGGGGGCCGGGAAAAACATTCAGTACTTC.